The entry below gives a single T cell receptor beta chain sequence along with its context. The antigen is undetermined. CDR3 length equals 14 residues. V lost 7 bases and J lost 2; bases outside the gene matches: 8. CDR1 is SNHLY, CDR2 FYNNEI, per germline. In the PCR, 60 Vbeta and 13 Jbeta primers were used. Assay: immunoSEQ multiplex PCR; the TCRdb copy retains only in-frame clones and omits some. The sample records about 110,000 clones, 15% to 17% being singletons. The data are from a study of cytomegalovirus exposure and HLA in healthy donors. At the level of the study: Of the donors genotyped, 398 in all, over 80% fell in the Caucasian-associated ancestry cluster.

Study-wide results and caveats: When a later analysis was performed, an Asian-associated ancestry cluster reportedly had fewer N-insertions than the 666-donor mean.

Sequencing was carried out using PBMCs. The sequence derives from a woman under 30 in good health and CMV-seronegative. The genes are TRBV2 and TRBJ2-7, with TRBD1 matching over 7 bases. The CDR3 bases are TGTGCCAGCATAGAGGGACAGCTAACCTACGAGCAGTACTTC. It encodes CASIEGQLTYEQYF.